Presented here are 3 T cell receptor beta chains from one specimen sequenced in a study of blood T cell repertoires in COVID-19. Measured with immunoSEQ multiplex PCR; TCRdb has only the in-frame clones, and not every one. In the table there are about 41,000 clones, approximately 73% of which are singletons. The sequenced sample was peripheral blood. These receptors were taken from a man older than 75 with acute or convalescent COVID-19.

As DNA, the CDR3 is TGTGCCAGCAGCTCTCAGGGAAGTACGATGAATGAGCAGTTCTTC. This sequence encodes CASSSQGSTMNEQFF. V usage is TRBV7-9 and J usage is TRBJ2-1; the D gene is possibly TRBD1 (5 bases). This CDR3 spans 15 amino acids. Per the germline V gene, CDR1 is SEHNR and CDR2 is FQNEAQ (reference sequence). V was pared by 4 bases and J by 7 bases, with 17 bases between.

By its share, this clone is medium-sized. J is TRBJ1-3 and V is TRBV2; possibly TRBD1 for D (5 bases). V lost 6 bases, J lost 0 bases, and 12 bases lay in between. There are 15 residues in the CDR3. Germline lookup yields CDR1 SNHLY and CDR2 FYNNEI. CDR3 nucleotide sequence: TGTGCCAGCAGGGACATGGCCAGCTCTGGAAACACCATATATTTT. Its translation is CASRDMASSGNTIYF.

This rearrangement joins TRBV2 to TRBJ2-5; D remains ambiguous. Germline V gene sequence: CDR1 SNHLY, CDR2 FYNNEI. Between the trimmed V and J ends, which lost 4 bases and 2 bases, there was a span of 14 bases. The CDR3 is 15 residues long. The CDR3 DNA follows: TGTGCCAGCAGTGCTGATTTTAGTAATCAAGAGACCCAGTACTTC. Amino acid sequence: CASSADFSNQETQYF.